The rows below give T cell receptor beta chains drawn from one sample of a study of blood T cell repertoires in COVID-19. Generated by immunoSEQ multiplex PCR, the TCRdb table keeps only in-frame clones and is missing some. Of about 350,000 clones in the sample, about 88% were seen once. Material: peripheral blood. These receptors were collected from a woman in her 70s with COVID-19, enrolled during active disease. Each CDR3 is given with its conserved first and last residue. The D gene is left open where the match is weak. A row's size may be missing; if present it is once, few, many or a size class.

v_call,j_call,d_call,clone_size,cdr3_aa,cdr3_nt
TRBV7-9,TRBJ1-2,-,-,CASSLRGQPGGYTF,TGTGCCAGCAGCTTACGAGGACAGCCCGGGGGCTACACCTTC
TRBV4-2,TRBJ2-5,-,-,CASSQSNSRVYF,TGTGCCAGCAGCCAGAGTAACTCCCGGGTGTACTTC
TRBV5-5,TRBJ2-1,TRBD2,few,CASGYRASGEDEQFF,TGTGCCAGCGGTTACAGGGCTAGCGGGGAAGATGAGCAGTTCTTC
TRBV28,TRBJ1-2,-,-,CASRASSNYGYTF,TGTGCCAGCAGAGCGTCCTCCAACTATGGCTACACCTTC
TRBV7-2,TRBJ1-5,-,-,CASSFYNQPQHF,TGTGCCAGCAGCTTCTATAATCAGCCCCAGCATTTT
TRBV5-6,TRBJ2-4,-,-,CASSFQAKNIQYF,TGTGCCAGCAGCTTCCAAGCCAAAAACATTCAGTACTTC
TRBV5-1,TRBJ2-3,-,-,CASSSTLRGQDTQYF,TGCGCCAGCAGCTCGACCCTCAGAGGGCAAGATACGCAGTATTTT
TRBV9,TRBJ2-2,-,-,CASSVGAGWTGELFF,TGTGCCAGCAGCGTAGGGGCAGGTTGGACCGGGGAGCTGTTTTTT
TRBV13,TRBJ1-1,-,-,CASSFTGRGNTEAFF,TGTGCCAGCAGCTTTACAGGGAGGGGGAACACTGAAGCTTTCTTT
TRBV6-6,TRBJ2-2,TRBD2,-,CASSSPSGVPGELFF,TGTGCCAGCAGTTCCCCTAGCGGGGTCCCCGGGGAGCTGTTTTTT
TRBV4-3,TRBJ2-4,-,-,CASSQDPAGSKNIQYF,TGCGCCAGCAGCCAAGACCCCGCGGGGAGCAAAAACATTCAGTACTTC
TRBV2,TRBJ1-1,TRBD1,-,CASSYRGGMNTEAFF,TGTGCCAGCAGCTACAGGGGAGGCATGAACACTGAAGCTTTCTTT
TRBV18,TRBJ1-2,-,few,CASSPAGQSLYGYTF,TGTGCCAGCTCTCCCGCGGGGCAGTCTCTTTATGGCTACACCTTC
TRBV6-5,TRBJ1-2,-,-,CASSYSQELNYGYTF,TGTGCCAGCAGTTACTCCCAAGAGCTTAACTATGGCTACACCTTC
TRBV4-1,TRBJ1-2,-,-,CASSQTMMNSNYGYTF,TGCGCCAGCAGCCAAACTATGATGAATTCTAACTATGGCTACACCTTC
TRBV19,TRBJ1-2,TRBD1,-,CASSYRGAYGYTF,TGTGCCAGTAGTTACAGGGGGGCCTATGGCTACACCTTC
TRBV2,TRBJ2-7,TRBD1,-,CASSRTGNLHEQYF,TGTGCCAGCAGTCGGACAGGGAATCTCCACGAGCAGTACTTC
TRBV9,TRBJ2-3,TRBD1,-,CASSPGQGADTQYF,TGTGCCAGCAGCCCCGGACAGGGGGCCGATACGCAGTATTTT
TRBV19,TRBJ2-3,-,few,CASTLGGGTDTQYF,TGTGCCAGTACCCTCGGCGGGGGCACAGATACGCAGTATTTT
TRBV24-1,TRBJ2-7,-,few,CATSDSRQVTYEQYF,TGTGCCACCAGTGATTCCCGACAGGTTACCTACGAGCAGTACTTC
TRBV9,TRBJ2-1,TRBD2,-,CASSVASGGLSSYNEQFF,TGTGCCAGCAGCGTAGCTAGCGGGGGGCTTAGCTCCTACAATGAGCAGTTCTTC
TRBV7-2,TRBJ2-1,-,-,CASSSRVTIGEQFF,TGTGCCAGCAGCTCCAGGGTAACGATTGGTGAGCAGTTCTTC
TRBV4-1,TRBJ2-2,-,-,CASSRNTQNGELFF,TGCGCCAGCAGTCGCAATACACAGAACGGGGAGCTGTTTTTT
TRBV13,TRBJ2-5,TRBD2,-,CASSRGGGETQYF,TGTGCCAGCAGCCGGGGCGGGGGAGAGACCCAGTACTTC
TRBV7-2,TRBJ2-1,-,once,CASSLEGRGLGNEQFF,TGTGCCAGCAGCTTAGAGGGGCGGGGTCTGGGTAATGAGCAGTTCTTC
TRBV21-1,TRBJ1-2,-,-,CASSLSLGDGYTF,TGTGCCAGCAGCCTCTCTCTAGGGGATGGCTACACCTTC
TRBV9,TRBJ2-1,-,-,CASSVAQQGRIGEQFF,TGTGCCAGCAGCGTAGCTCAACAGGGTCGCATTGGTGAGCAGTTCTTC
TRBV4-2,TRBJ1-5,TRBD1,-,CASSPGQLNSNQPQHF,TGTGCCAGCAGCCCGGGACAGCTGAATAGCAATCAGCCCCAGCATTTT
TRBV5-1,TRBJ2-7,-,-,CASSFSGEQYF,TGCGCCAGCAGCTTTTCGGGCGAGCAGTACTTC
TRBV12-3/TRBV12-4,TRBJ1-2,-,-,CASSLGENYGYTF,TGTGCCAGCAGTTTAGGGGAGAACTATGGCTACACCTTC
TRBV2,TRBJ2-5,TRBD2,-,CASMEIAGSGAQYF,TGTGCCAGCATGGAGATAGCGGGGTCGGGGGCCCAGTACTTC
TRBV28,TRBJ2-1,TRBD1,once,CASSSSGQGQNEQFF,TGTGCCAGCAGTTCTTCCGGACAGGGACAAAATGAGCAGTTCTTC
TRBV18,TRBJ2-7,-,-,CASSLSDEQYF,TGTGCCAGCTCCCTCTCTGACGAGCAGTACTTC
TRBV6-5,TRBJ1-5,TRBD1,-,CASRKQGANQPQHF,TGTGCCAGCAGGAAACAGGGGGCGAATCAGCCCCAGCATTTT
TRBV7-9,TRBJ2-2,TRBD2,-,CASSSTSGNTGELFF,TGTGCCAGCAGCTCAACTAGCGGGAACACCGGGGAGCTGTTTTTT
TRBV12-5,TRBJ1-1,TRBD1,-,CASGTTGTGSNVAFF,TGTGCTAGTGGGACCACCGGGACAGGGTCCAATGTGGCTTTCTTT
TRBV5-4,TRBJ2-7,-,-,CASSLNNGVAFHF,TGTGCCAGCAGCTTGAACAACGGGGTAGCATTTCACTTC
TRBV19,TRBJ1-2,-,-,CARSAGENYGYTF,TGTGCCAGAAGTGCAGGGGAGAACTATGGCTACACCTTC
TRBV18,TRBJ1-2,TRBD1,-,CASSPLQGAEGYTF,TGTGCCAGCTCACCTTTACAGGGGGCGGAAGGCTACACCTTC
TRBV6-5,TRBJ1-6,-,-,CASSTRDKSPLHF,TGTGCCAGCAGTACCAGGGATAAATCACCCCTCCACTTT
TRBV2,TRBJ1-1,TRBD1,-,CASTGTGRSEAFF,TGTGCCAGTACCGGGACAGGGAGGTCTGAAGCTTTCTTT